Included here is one T cell receptor beta chain sequence, with context. These data originate in a study of blood T cell repertoires in COVID-19. Whole-study context: Both acute and convalescent COVID-19 samples were obtained from the United States, Italy and Spain. In each case, the material was cDNA or gDNA derived from T cells, B-cell-depleted T cells, or PBMCs.

Trimming took off 6 bases at V and 1 base at J, with 13 bases between the two ends. This CDR3 is built from 14 residues. Germline values: CDR1 MNHEY, CDR2 SVGAGI. Original methodology: Amplification of reference gene primers was used by the study to estimate nucleated cell counts. The assay was immunoSEQ multiplex PCR, and TCRdb's table has in-frame clones only and misses some. From that table come the V and J calls and clone size; the DNA was used to work out D and trimming. The data show 200,000 to 300,000 clones, 70% to 90% seen once. Specimen: peripheral blood. The chain uses TRBV6-5 and TRBJ2-7; a weak D match, TRBD2 (6 bases). This clonotype was sampled from a man younger than 45 with active or convalescent COVID-19. The CDR3 protein is CASSAAGRSYEQYF. In nucleotides, the CDR3 is TGTGCCAGCAGCGCCGCAGGGAGGTCCTACGAGCAGTACTTC.